The 31 T cell receptor beta chains below were found in one sample sequenced in a study of identical twins. TCRdb redid the calling of the 5' RACE reads with MiXCR, one entry per CDR3 protein. The table includes 500,000 to 700,000 distinct CDR3 sequences, just over 7% detected once. The sample was also reused in another study, on yellow fever vaccine responses in identical twins.

The specimen sequenced was PBMCs. The receptor set was obtained from a woman aged 18-29 years in good health.

This clonotype was found many times. The chain couples TRBV10-3 to TRBJ2-1; TRBD1 is a possible D gene (6 bases). CDR1 is ENHRY, CDR2 SYGVKD, per germline. This CDR3 has 16 residues. V lost 0 bases, J lost 6 bases, and 15 bases lay in between. CDR3 sequence reads: CAISESYQDSSNEQFF. CDR3 coding DNA: TGTGCCATCAGTGAGTCGTATCAGGACAGTAGCAATGAGCAGTTCTTC.

J is TRBJ2-5 and V is TRBV12-3 or TRBV12-4, with TRBD1 matching 11 bases. Losses at the gene ends were 1 base for V and 5 bases for J; bases not matched to a gene: 6. CDR3 size: 16 residues. CDR3: CASSLVRTGGKETQYF. CDR3 nucleotide sequence: TGTGCCAGCAGTTTAGTGAGGACAGGGGGCAAGGAGACCCAGTACTTC.

This clonotype was found many times. The rearrangement links TRBV12-3 or TRBV12-4 to TRBJ2-3, with 14 bases matching TRBD2. The CDR3 length is 16 residues. V lost 6 bases to trimming and J lost 2 bases; unmatched junction nucleotides: 4. CDR3 DNA: TGTGCCAGCAGCGGGGGACTAGCGGGGGACACAGATACGCAGTATTTT. It is translated as CASSGGLAGDTDTQYF.

The chain links TRBV7-9 to TRBJ2-3; perhaps TRBD2 as D (5 bases). The CDR3 spans 16 residues. Germline V gives CDR1 SEHNR, CDR2 FQNEAQ (reference sequence). Trimming took 1 base from V and 5 from J, leaving 16 bases between them. The CDR3 is CASSLVSGPARDTQYF. The CDR3 nucleotides are TGTGCCAGCAGCTTAGTCAGCGGCCCTGCAAGAGATACGCAGTATTTT.

This clonotype showed up just a few times. This chain connects TRBV10-3 to TRBJ2-5; 8 positions agree with TRBD2. With 3 bases clipped from V and 1 base from J, the junction kept 4 bases outside the gene matches. The germline V gene encodes CDR1 ENHRY and CDR2 SYGVKD. The CDR3 extends over 15 amino acids. The DNA of the CDR3 is TGTGCCATCAGTGAACCCGGGACTAGCCAAGAGACCCAGTACTTC. As protein: CAISEPGTSQETQYF.

This clonotype has a count of ten or more. The rearrangement uses TRBV28 and TRBJ2-3; a weak D match, TRBD1 (5 bases). Germline V lookup: CDR1 MDHEN, CDR2 SYDVKM. V was shortened by 4 bases and J by 2 bases, with 13 bases between the two germline ends. The CDR3 runs 15 residues. Here the CDR3 reads CASSSAGLPTDTQYF. CDR3 nucleotide sequence: TGTGCCAGCAGTTCTGCAGGGCTCCCCACAGATACGCAGTATTTT.

This clonotype was detected many times. The J gene is TRBJ2-1, the V gene TRBV28; D gene unclear. The V end was cut by 9 bases, the J end by 4 bases, with 7 bases between. Germline values: CDR1 MDHEN, CDR2 SYDVKM. The CDR3 loop spans 11 amino acids. CDR3: CASQTYNEQFF. The CDR3 nucleotides read TGTGCCAGTCAAACTTACAATGAGCAGTTCTTC.

The CDR3 region is CASSEGGTAETQYF. DNA for the CDR3: TGTGCCAGCAGTGAAGGAGGGACAGCTGAGACCCAGTACTTC. The V call is TRBV6-1, the J call TRBJ2-5; 7 bases are shared with TRBD1. Germline V gives CDR1 MNHNS, CDR2 SASEGT. J was trimmed by 5 bases and V by 1 base; bases with no gene match: 4. CDR3 length: 14 amino acids.

The rearrangement uses TRBV7-9 and TRBJ2-5, with 11 positions matching TRBD1. The CDR3 contains 15 residues. V dropped 6 bases and J dropped 6; count of bases not matched to a gene: 9. The germline gives CDR1 SEHNR, CDR2 FQNEAQ (reference sequence). CDR3: CASSPQGQGGKTQYF. The CDR3 DNA reads as TGTGCCAGCAGTCCCCAGGGACAGGGGGGAAAGACCCAGTACTTC.

The table lists this clonotype with many counts. The chain uses TRBV5-1 and TRBJ1-5; 9 bases align to TRBD1. CDR3 length: 17 residues. The J segment lost 0 bases and the V segment lost 0 bases, leaving 4 bases of the junction unmatched. Per germline, CDR1 SGHRS and CDR2 YFSETQ. CDR3 sequence reads: CASSLGTGEYSNQPQHF. The CDR3 nucleotides are TGCGCCAGCAGCTTGGGGACAGGGGAATATAGCAATCAGCCCCAGCATTTT.

This clonotype was counted between two and nine times. This chain joins TRBV15 and TRBJ2-3, with TRBD1 identical over 7 bases. V lost 2 bases, J lost 3 bases, and 8 bases stayed unmatched. The CDR3 covers 16 residues. Germline CDR1 LNHNV, CDR2 YYDKDF (reference sequence). DNA for the CDR3: TGTGCCACCAGCAGAAACCGGGACAGCCTTACAGATACGCAGTATTTT. It yields the protein CATSRNRDSLTDTQYF.

The V gene is TRBV18, the J gene TRBJ2-1; 8 nucleotides agree with TRBD2. Per the germline V gene, CDR1 is KGHSH and CDR2 is LQKENI. The CDR3 is 14 amino acids. V shed 4 bases, J shed 6 bases, and the junction held 5 bases outside the gene matches. The CDR3 loop is CASSQTSDSNEQFF. In DNA, the CDR3 is TGTGCCAGCTCACAGACTAGCGATTCCAATGAGCAGTTCTTC.

In its sample, this clonotype was seen a few times. V is TRBV7-9 and J is TRBJ2-3; the D call may be TRBD1 or TRBD2 (6 bases each). Trimming stripped 4 bases from V and 1 base from J, with 15 bases between. Germline lookup yields CDR1 SEHNR and CDR2 FQNEAQ (reference sequence). This CDR3 is built from 16 residues. The CDR3 DNA follows: TGTGCCAGCAGCTCCCACAAAAGGGGGGGCACAGATACGCAGTATTTT. It codes for CASSSHKRGGTDTQYF.

The chain links TRBV5-1 to TRBJ2-1, with 10 bases identical to TRBD1. In germline, CDR1 is SGHRS, CDR2 YFSETQ. This CDR3 is built from 16 residues. The trim removed 0 bases at V and 3 bases at J, leaving 3 bases unmatched. This CDR3 is CASSLARTGGYNEQFF. CDR3 nucleotide sequence: TGCGCCAGCAGCTTGGCCAGGACAGGGGGCTACAATGAGCAGTTCTTC.

The gene calls are TRBV12-3 or TRBV12-4 and TRBJ2-5; 10 positions agree with TRBD1. V trimming: 5 bases; J trimming: 5 bases; junction bases outside the gene matches: 5. The CDR3 is 14 residues long. The CDR3: CASSGDRGLETQYF. CDR3 nucleotides: TGTGCCAGCAGTGGTGACAGGGGGCTGGAGACCCAGTACTTC.

The table lists this clonotype with many counts. V gene TRBV29-1 combines with J gene TRBJ2-5; no clear D gene. Germline CDR1 is SQVTM and CDR2 is ANQGSEA. Trimming took off 7 bases at V and 5 bases at J, with 5 bases between the two ends. CDR3 length: 9 amino acids. CDR3: CSGWETQYF. CDR3 bases: TGCAGCGGCTGGGAGACCCAGTACTTC.

This clonotype was observed a few times. This chain uses TRBV7-9 with TRBJ2-3, with 11 bases identical to TRBD2. The CDR3 has 16 residues. Germline V gives CDR1 SEHNR, CDR2 FQNEAQ (reference sequence). Trimming at V came to 5 bases and at J to 7 bases, leaving 11 bases not matched to a gene. The CDR3 nucleotides read TGTGCCAGCAGCATGACTAGCGGGGTACAGCTGAATACGCAGTATTTT. Translating gives CASSMTSGVQLNTQYF.

The CDR3 nucleotides are TGCAGTGCACGTAGCGGGAGGGCCGTCGGGGAGCTGTTTTTT. This encodes CSARSGRAVGELFF. The rearrangement links TRBV20-1 to TRBJ2-2; TRBD2 agrees at 11 bases. The germline gives CDR1 DFQATT, CDR2 SNEGSKA (reference sequence). The CDR3 extends over 14 amino acids. The J segment lost 7 bases and the V segment lost 6 bases, leaving 7 bases of the junction unmatched.

The V call is TRBV21-1, the J call TRBJ2-2; TRBD2, as called in the table, went unchecked against the DNA. TRBV21-1 is a listed pseudogene. CDR3 length: 18 residues. CDR3 region: CASSKASRQGLNTGELFF. The CDR3 DNA reads as TGTGCCAGCAGCAAAGCTAGTAGGCAGGGACTTAACACCGGGGAGCTGTTTTTT.

There are a few counts of this clonotype. The chain couples TRBV7-9 to TRBJ2-1; D remains ambiguous. Trimming shortened V by 5 bases and J by 2 bases, and 13 bases separated the two germline ends. Germline V gene data show CDR1 as SEHNR and CDR2 as FQNEAQ (reference sequence). The CDR3 has 15 amino acids. CDR3 loop: CASSARLGPYNEQFF. CDR3 nucleotides: TGTGCCAGCAGCGCCCGCCTTGGACCCTACAATGAGCAGTTCTTC.

This clonotype was seen a handful of times. The chain is built from TRBV6-5 and TRBJ1-2, with D tentatively TRBD1 (6 bases). The V end lost 0 bases, the J end lost 4 bases, and 15 bases lay between the germline ends. CDR1 and CDR2 from the germline V gene are MNHEY and SVGAGI. This CDR3 is built from 16 residues. The CDR3 here is CASSYSSLAGAYGYTF. The DNA for the CDR3 is TGTGCCAGCAGTTACTCGAGCCTGGCAGGGGCCTATGGCTACACCTTC.

In this sample, this clonotype turned up a few times. The J gene is TRBJ2-3, the V gene TRBV6-2 or TRBV6-3, with 12 positions matching TRBD2. This CDR3 comprises 16 residues. Trimming cost V 6 bases and J 3 bases; bases outside gene matches: 7. In germline, CDR1 is MNHEY, CDR2 SVGEGT. The CDR3 reads CASSRLAGVGTDTQYF. CDR3 bases: TGTGCCAGCAGCAGACTAGCGGGGGTAGGAACAGATACGCAGTATTTT.

The chain uses TRBV7-3 and TRBJ2-1; 8 bases align to TRBD2. This CDR3 is 14 amino acids long. Losses at the gene ends were 2 bases for V and 5 bases for J; bases not matched to a gene: 2. Germline CDR1 is SGHTA and CDR2 is FQGTGA. The CDR3 protein is CASSLSGLDNEQFF. CDR3 nucleotide sequence: TGTGCCAGCAGCTTATCGGGACTAGACAATGAGCAGTTCTTC. Drawing the rest from reference TRBV7-3 and TRBJ2-1, the complete variable domain is GAGVSQTPSNKVTEKGKYVELRCDPISGHTALYWYRQSLGQGPEFLIYFQGTGAADDSGLPNDRFFAVRPEGSVSTLKIQRTERGDSAVYLCASSLSGLDNEQFFGPGTRLTVL.

This clonotype has a count of ten or more. The rearrangement joins TRBV4-1 to TRBJ2-5; 7 nucleotides align to TRBD1. Germline CDR1 MGHRA, CDR2 YSYEKL. The length of the CDR3 is 16 residues. V trimming: 2 bases; J trimming: 1 base; junction bases outside the gene matches: 7. CDR3 region: CASSQPQQGTQETQYF. The CDR3 region has the DNA TGCGCCAGCAGCCAACCTCAACAGGGGACCCAAGAGACCCAGTACTTC.

This clonotype was seen more than once but under ten times. The chain couples TRBV15 to TRBJ2-1, with TRBD2 matching over 7 bases. The CDR3 has 16 residues. V lost 1 base, J lost 5 bases, and 8 bases stayed unmatched. Germline CDR1 reads LNHNV; CDR2 reads YYDKDF (reference sequence). CDR3 sequence reads: CATSRARSGVDNEQFF. CDR3 in DNA: TGTGCCACCAGCAGAGCAAGGAGCGGGGTAGACAATGAGCAGTTCTTC. The variable domain in full, completed from reference TRBV15 and TRBJ2-1, reads DAMVIQNPRYQVTQFGKPVTLSCSQTLNHNVMYWYQQKSSQAPKLLFHYYDKDFNNEADTPDNFQSRRPNTSFCFLDIRSPGLGDTAMYLCATSRARSGVDNEQFFGPGTRLTVL.

This clonotype was observed a handful of times. The J gene is TRBJ2-5, the V gene TRBV11-2, with D tentatively TRBD1 (6 bases). Germline-derived CDR1 and CDR2 are SGHAT and FQNNGV. Deletions cut 5 bases from V and 2 bases from J, with 15 bases between. This CDR3 has 15 residues. CDR3 residues: CASSPETGLQETQYF. The CDR3 DNA reads as TGTGCCAGCAGCCCGGAGACAGGCCTACAAGAGACCCAGTACTTC. Combining the CDR3 with reference TRBV11-2 and TRBJ2-5 gives the whole variable domain EAGVAQSPRYKIIEKRQSVAFWCNPISGHATLYWYQQILGQGPKLLIQFQNNGVVDDSQLPKDRFSAERLKGVDSTLKIQPAKLEDSAVYLCASSPETGLQETQYFGPGTRLLVL.

This clonotype was detected many times. This rearrangement joins TRBV15 to TRBJ2-4; 8 bases agree with TRBD1. This CDR3 spans 16 amino acids. Trimming took 0 bases from V and 8 from J; bases not matched to a gene: 9. The germline CDR1 and CDR2 sequences are LNHNV and YYDKDF (reference sequence). CDR3 protein: CATSRDRAGGADIQYF. For the CDR3, the DNA is TGTGCCACCAGCAGAGATCGGGCAGGGGGCGCGGACATTCAGTACTTC.

The sample holds a few counts of this clonotype. V usage is TRBV4-1 and J usage is TRBJ1-5; possible D gene TRBD1, 6 bases. Germline V CDR1 and CDR2: MGHRA, YSYEKL. The CDR3 contains 18 residues. Trimming took off 0 bases at V and 0 bases at J, with 15 bases between the two ends. CDR3 sequence reads: CASSQDSRGGYSNQPQHF. DNA of the CDR3: TGCGCCAGCAGCCAAGATTCGAGGGGGGGGTATAGCAATCAGCCCCAGCATTTT.

In this sample, this clonotype turned up many times. The CDR3 loop reads CASSLGTAPIDSPLHF. The CDR3 nucleotides are TGTGCCAGCAGTTTAGGGACGGCTCCTATAGATTCACCCCTCCACTTT. V gene TRBV12-3 or TRBV12-4 combines with J gene TRBJ1-6; D remains ambiguous. The CDR3 runs 16 residues. V dropped 1 base and J dropped 8 bases, with 15 bases sitting between them.

This clonotype was detected many times. The V and J genes are TRBV10-3 and TRBJ2-7; D may be TRBD2 (5 bases). Germline V gives CDR1 ENHRY, CDR2 SYGVKD. The CDR3 totals 14 residues. Deletions cut 4 bases from V and 0 bases from J, with 10 bases between. DNA of the CDR3: TGTGCCATCAGTGGGACTCAGAGCTCCTACGAGCAGTACTTC. Its translation is CAISGTQSSYEQYF.

At least ten counts were recorded for this clonotype. The chain joins TRBV5-5 to TRBJ2-2, with D possibly matching TRBD2 (5 bases). Trimming took off 4 bases at V and 4 bases at J, with 14 bases between the two ends. CDR3 size: 15 residues. Germline V gene sequence: CDR1 SGHKS, CDR2 YYEKEE (reference sequence). The CDR3 bases are TGTGCCAGCAGCCTAAGGCTAGCTGGCACCGGGGAGCTGTTTTTT. Its protein product is CASSLRLAGTGELFF.